These 16 T cell receptor beta chains were all obtained from the same sample, sequenced in a study of post-analysis software for immune sequencing data. Study-wide findings and caveats: Included in a set of roughly five TRBV segments more frequent in patients than controls were TRBV5-6, TRBV5-1 and TRBV20-1.

These receptors lack a known antigen. Unique molecular identifiers featured in each of the TCR beta cDNA libraries. TCRdb re-called the PCR reads with MiXCR, one entry per CDR3 protein. The sample contains 650,000 to 850,000 distinct CDR3 sequences, roughly 50% of which appear only once. Specimen: blood. Every receptor here comes from a girl between 10 and 17 years old with multiple sclerosis.

The chain combines TRBV5-1 with TRBJ2-4; 10 nucleotides match TRBD2. The junction had 3 bases not matched to a gene; V was cut back by 2 bases and J by 7 bases. Germline V gene sequence: CDR1 SGHRS, CDR2 YFSETQ. The CDR3 loop spans 14 amino acids. The CDR3 sequence: CASSLAGGLNIQYF. The CDR3 DNA sequence: TGCGCCAGCAGCTTAGCGGGGGGGCTGAACATTCAGTACTTC.

This clonotype was observed a few times. The rearrangement uses TRBV15 and TRBJ2-3; 9 bases align to TRBD2. V lost 5 bases to trimming and J lost 0 bases; unmatched junction nucleotides: 6. The length of the CDR3 is 16 residues. CDR1 is LNHNV, CDR2 YYDKDF, per germline (reference sequence). CDR3 sequence (DNA): TGTGCCACCAGCGAGACGGCGGGGGGGAGCACAGATACGCAGTATTTT. Translated: CATSETAGGSTDTQYF.

This clonotype was seen a handful of times. J is TRBJ2-3 and V is TRBV28, with 8 bases lining up with TRBD1. Trimming cost V 5 bases and J 1 base; bases outside gene matches: 5. Germline V CDR1 and CDR2: MDHEN, SYDVKM. This CDR3 is 15 amino acids long. CDR3 in DNA: TGTGCCAGCAGTGTTCCGGGACAGGGCACAGATACGCAGTATTTT. Its translation is CASSVPGQGTDTQYF.

Comments on this clonotype: At one of its ends the junction is not consistent with the germline gene, which may arise from a read error. V is TRBV20-1 and J is TRBJ2-7; TRBD2 might be the D (6 bases). The V gene's germline CDR1 is DFQATT and CDR2 SNEGSKA (reference sequence). This CDR3 has 15 residues. CDR3 protein: CSAFIGTAKSYDQYF. CDR3 nucleotides: TGCAGTGCTTTCATCGGGACTGCTAAATCCTACGACCAGTACTTC.

This clonotype has more than one count but fewer than ten. The chain employs TRBV5-1 and TRBJ2-3; D is perhaps TRBD2 (5 bases). Germline V gene lookup returns CDR1 SGHRS and CDR2 YFSETQ. This CDR3 has 14 amino acids. Trimming pared 4 bases from V and 1 base from J, leaving 10 bases between. CDR3: CASSPDGGTDTQYF. The CDR3 DNA reads TGCGCCAGCAGCCCGGACGGGGGCACAGATACGCAGTATTTT.

The CDR3 region is CASSQGGALQETQYF. The DNA for the CDR3 is TGTGCCAGCAGCCAAGGGGGGGCACTCCAAGAGACCCAGTACTTC. The chain carries TRBV14 and TRBJ2-5, with D perhaps given as TRBD1 or TRBD2 (6 bases each). Germline V gives CDR1 SGHDN, CDR2 FVKESK. V shed 1 base and J shed 1 base, with 10 bases lying between them. This CDR3 has 15 amino acids. The full variable domain, its missing parts supplied by reference TRBV14 and TRBJ2-5, is EAGVTQFPSHSVIEKGQTVTLRCDPISGHDNLYWYRRVMGKEIKFLLHFVKESKQDESGMPNNRFLAERTGGTYSTLKVQPAELEDSGVYFCASSQGGALQETQYFGPGTRLLVL.

The CDR3 here is CAISESEAGYNEQFF. CDR3 nucleotide sequence: TGTGCCATCAGTGAGTCGGAAGCGGGGTACAATGAGCAGTTCTTC. The J gene is TRBJ2-1, the V gene TRBV10-3; 7 nucleotides match TRBD2. CDR1 and CDR2 from the germline V gene are ENHRY and SYGVKD. The length of the CDR3 is 15 residues. The ends lost 0 bases at V and 4 bases at J; junction bases unmatched: 3.

This clonotype was seen more than once but under ten times. The gene calls are TRBV6-1 and TRBJ2-7; D call uncertain. V was shortened by 7 bases and J by 2 bases, with 3 bases between the two germline ends. CDR1 and CDR2 from the germline V gene are MNHNS and SASEGT. This CDR3 region has 10 residues. The CDR3 protein is CASNTYEQYF. CDR3 nucleotides: TGTGCCAGCAACACCTACGAGCAGTACTTC.

This clonotype was seen once. The chain is built from TRBV4-1 and TRBJ2-5; tentative D call: TRBD1 (6 bases). There are 14 residues in the CDR3. The V and J ends lost 1 base and 5 bases respectively, with 11 bases between them. The germline V gene has CDR1 MGHRA and CDR2 YSYEKL. CDR3 loop: CASSQVGGIETQYF. CDR3 sequence (DNA): TGCGCCAGCAGCCAAGTAGGGGGAATCGAGACCCAGTACTTC.

Here the CDR3 reads CSVPPGTEHNEKLFF. The DNA for the CDR3 is TGCAGCGTGCCTCCCGGGACAGAACATAATGAAAAACTGTTTTTT. This rearrangement joins TRBV29-1 to TRBJ1-4, with TRBD1 matching over 7 bases. V lost 6 bases to trimming and J lost 4 bases; unmatched junction nucleotides: 11. Germline V gives CDR1 SQVTM, CDR2 ANQGSEA. CDR3 size: 15 residues.

The gene calls are TRBV7-2 and TRBJ2-7, with 8 nucleotides matching TRBD2. Germline V gene data show CDR1 as SGHTA and CDR2 as FQGNSA. The CDR3 is made up of 18 amino acids. Unmatched junction bases numbered 12, after V lost 0 bases and J lost 2 bases. This CDR3 reads CASSLALAGLGNPYEQYF. The CDR3 DNA reads TGTGCCAGCAGCTTAGCCCTGGCGGGACTAGGAAACCCCTACGAGCAGTACTTC. The variable domain in full, completed from reference TRBV7-2 and TRBJ2-7, reads GAGVSQSPSNKVTEKGKDVELRCDPISGHTALYWYRQSLGQGLEFLIYFQGNSAPDKSGLPSDRFSAERTGGSVSTLTIQRTQQEDSAVYLCASSLALAGLGNPYEQYFGPGTRLTVT.

This clonotype was recorded a few times. The genes are TRBV6-1 and TRBJ2-1; 8 bases map to TRBD2. Trimming at V came to 0 bases and at J to 8 bases, leaving 6 bases not matched to a gene. In germline, CDR1 is MNHNS, CDR2 SASEGT. This CDR3 contains 15 residues. The CDR3 DNA is TGTGCCAGCAGTGAAGCGGCGGGAGGTAGCGATGAGCAGTTCTTC. Translation gives CASSEAAGGSDEQFF.

The chain uses TRBV20-1 and TRBJ2-3, with 8 bases matching TRBD1. Germline V CDR1 and CDR2: DFQATT, SNEGSKA (reference sequence). The CDR3 is made up of 14 amino acids. CDR3 coding DNA: TGCAGCGCCCGGACAGGGCCCAGCACAGATACGCAGTATTTT. It is translated as CSARTGPSTDTQYF.

The rearrangement links TRBV15 to TRBJ2-5, with unresolved D. The CDR3 is 13 residues long. The germline V gene encodes CDR1 LNHNV and CDR2 YYDKDF (reference sequence). The V and J ends lost 8 bases and 4 bases respectively, with 14 bases between them. The CDR3 loop reads CATSVIRVETQYF. The DNA of the CDR3 is TGTGCCACCTCAGTCATCCGGGTAGAGACCCAGTACTTC.

The chain recombines TRBV6-5 with TRBJ1-1; perhaps TRBD1 as D (6 bases). The V end lost 0 bases, the J end lost 5 bases, and 10 bases lay between the germline ends. This CDR3 has 14 amino acids. The germline V gene has CDR1 MNHEY and CDR2 SVGAGI. For the CDR3, the DNA is TGTGCCAGCAGTTACTCCAGGGGATTAACTGAAGCTTTCTTT. This codes for CASSYSRGLTEAFF.

This chain links TRBV7-8 with TRBJ2-5; no clear D. Germline CDR1 reads SGHVS; CDR2 reads FQNEAQ. The CDR3 length is 15 residues. Trimming removed 7 bases from V and 5 bases from J, with 20 bases in between. CDR3 sequence: CASTPSFTEVETQYF. CDR3 DNA sequence: TGTGCCAGCACCCCCTCCTTCACCGAGGTGGAGACCCAGTACTTC.